This T cell receptor beta chain was retrieved from a study of shared clonotypes between healthy human individuals (dated by TCRdb to 2019 to 2021). Concerning the study at large: The cohort comprised two women and a few men aged 18 to 49 years. For each donor, CD4 naive and CD4 memory were each given three plates, CD8 naive was given two plates, and CD8 memory was given one plate. Each donor's leukapheresis produced roughly between roughly 0.94 and 9.5 billion PBMCs. To increase sequencing depth and limit assay-specific biases, TCR repertoire library preparation and sequencing were carried out by different laboratories using diverse techniques. To estimate repertoire size and how much clonotypes are shared between individuals, the study performed deep sequencing of blood TCR repertoires from about five healthy adults. Here is what the overall study found, with its caveats: Compared with non-shared clonotypes, clonotypes shared by all four sorted-subset donors had higher generation probabilities. Naive subsets generally had larger estimated clonotype richness than memory subsets. When four donors were compared, the shared fraction of clonotypes was around 4.6% for naive CD4, 3.5% to 4% for naive CD8, more than 2% for memory CD4, and 0.3% to 0.5% for memory CD8. Pairwise subsampling led to the expectation that sequencing depth would affect the degree of clonotype sharing among donors. Only blood was sampled, and tissue TCR repertoires likely differ from those in blood. Because the study included only a small number of donors, the genetic and exposure-history diversity represented was limited. Rarefaction of sorted-subset datasets indicated incomplete sequencing despite the large sequencing depth.

As concerns this clone: Its specific antigen is unknown. The input lacks base qualities; no much larger clone sits a single base away.

The CDR3 sequence holds 12 residues, the cysteine and phenylalanine included. The only DNA kept is the CDR3, 36 bases in frame from the first base. V is clipped by 5 bases and J by 7 bases, and the sequence between their germline boundaries is 11 bases long. The germline V gene supplies CDR1 SNHLY and CDR2 FYNNEI. CD8 naive samples were obtained by positive selection for CCR7 among CD45RO-negative cells, yielding a CD45RA+CCR7+ population from which TemRA cells were excluded. Healthy HIV-negative adults with no recently reported acute infections or vaccinations were included as donors. Every donor was a Caucasian adult living in Nashville, Tennessee, USA. After blood collection by leukapheresis, PBMCs were isolated using Ficoll-Histopaque density gradient centrifugation and then cryopreserved in the vapor phase of liquid nitrogen. Analytical flow cytometry was used to check the purity and quantity of every magnetically sorted T cell population. Genomic DNA was isolated from each sorted fraction and quantified by UV absorbance on a Nanodrop 2000c.

Using the deep immunoSEQ assay, multiplex PCR amplified TCR CDR3 regions from genomic DNA. Extracted genomic DNA from each cell subset was distributed evenly across all wells of several immunoSEQ 96-well plates, and each plate was treated as a replicate. For sorted subsets, each replicate PCR was loaded with approximately 190 ng genomic DNA, equivalent to approximately 33,000 T cell genomes. Purified libraries were quantified with a Qubit 3.0 fluorometer, sized on a Bioanalyzer 2100, and re-quantified with the KAPA Library Quantification kit. A separate single-read 150-cycle Illumina NextSeq 550 flow cell was used to sequence each immunoSEQ 96-well plate. The authors' analysis ran thus. Because the immunoSEQ output included only junctional sequences and no quality scores, the filtering could not be the same as the filtering used for full-length reads. Sequences were annotated with PyIR, a Python wrapper for IgBLAST v1.9, using IMGT germline references to assign V/J genes and CDR3. Reads with weak V/J assignments (E-value above 1e-6), missing CDR3, stop codons, out-of-frame junctions, or ambiguous translated residues were removed. V3J clonotypes were defined by identical inferred V gene, J gene, and CDR3 amino acid sequence. To compute the percentage overlap between repertoires, the number of shared unique clonotypes was divided by the size of the smaller repertoire. Three approaches were used to assess repertoire richness: RTK rarefaction, the Chao1 estimator, and Recon v2.1 estimates of unobserved clonotypes. OLGA was used to compute generation probabilities for all TCRbeta clonotypes that the gDNA method yielded from a handful of donors. Held by TCRdb, this immuneACCESS table contains in-frame sequences only and omits some clones. Under half of the omission traces to an unresolved V gene where checked; the cause of the rest is unknown. V, J and clone size reflect that table, while D and trimming were determined from the DNA. Counted in this sample were some 600,000 clones; 90% to 97% of them appeared once. 0.11% of the sample is in the top ten clones.

The sequence derives from a woman in her twenties or thirties in good health. Here the chain combines TRBV2 and TRBJ1-2; a tentative D match to TRBD1 spans 5 bases. Sequencing was performed on naive CD8+ T cells sorted from blood. Taken with the paper, the label for cell subset or site translates to: CD45RA+CCR7+. The DNA sequence reads TGTGCCAGCAGTTTAGGGGATGGTGGCTACACCTTC. Its translation is CASSLGDGGYTF.